This T cell receptor (beta chain) originates from a study of T-cell memory formation after mild COVID-19. TCRdb itself ran the 5' RACE reads through MiXCR, one entry per CDR3 protein. The sample lists tens of thousands of distinct CDR3 sequences, 15% to 20% occurring once. The CDR3 totals 16 residues. Germline CDR1 MNHEY, CDR2 SVGAGI. V was pared by 6 bases and J by 0 bases, with 9 bases of the junction left unmatched. The chain combines TRBV6-5 with TRBJ2-5, with 8 positions matching TRBD2. What was sequenced was PBMCs or a T cell subset sorted from them (not recorded which). The TCR originated in an adult woman who had mild COVID-19 (a few samples of this study predate the infection). Cell type and time point are not known. The CDR3 DNA follows: TGTGCCAGCAGACGTCGACTAGCGACGGACCAAGAGACCCAGTACTTC. Translated, it gives CASRRRLATDQETQYF.